This T cell receptor beta chain originates from a study of spatial heterogeneity in lung cancer. Turning to the study itself: The mean occurrence of each unique TCR and UMI combination in raw reads exceeded 8.5.

Germline V gene lookup returns CDR1 SEHNR and CDR2 FQNEAQ (reference sequence). With 3 bases removed from V and 8 bases from J, the gap between germline ends came to 13 bases. CDR3 length equals 13 residues. Relative to its sample, this clonotype is medium-sized. TCRdb itself ran the 5' RACE reads through MiXCR, one entry per CDR3 protein. Of about 5,000 distinct CDR3 sequences in the sample, around 18% are singletons; the top ten hold 20%. Time point denoted: sample taken at primary tumor resection. Tumor, nontumor lung or frozen PBMC supplied whole RNA, sequenced without sorting. The donors comprised some 70 untreated early-stage non-small cell lung cancer patients.

The chain uses TRBV7-9 and TRBJ1-2; maybe TRBD1 (5 bases). The TCR was taken from a male donor with early-stage non-small cell lung cancer. This material consisted of normal lung tissue next to the tumor, taken at surgery. CDR3 residues: CASSFPNQGGYTF. The CDR3, as DNA: TGTGCCAGCAGCTTCCCAAATCAGGGCGGCTACACCTTC.